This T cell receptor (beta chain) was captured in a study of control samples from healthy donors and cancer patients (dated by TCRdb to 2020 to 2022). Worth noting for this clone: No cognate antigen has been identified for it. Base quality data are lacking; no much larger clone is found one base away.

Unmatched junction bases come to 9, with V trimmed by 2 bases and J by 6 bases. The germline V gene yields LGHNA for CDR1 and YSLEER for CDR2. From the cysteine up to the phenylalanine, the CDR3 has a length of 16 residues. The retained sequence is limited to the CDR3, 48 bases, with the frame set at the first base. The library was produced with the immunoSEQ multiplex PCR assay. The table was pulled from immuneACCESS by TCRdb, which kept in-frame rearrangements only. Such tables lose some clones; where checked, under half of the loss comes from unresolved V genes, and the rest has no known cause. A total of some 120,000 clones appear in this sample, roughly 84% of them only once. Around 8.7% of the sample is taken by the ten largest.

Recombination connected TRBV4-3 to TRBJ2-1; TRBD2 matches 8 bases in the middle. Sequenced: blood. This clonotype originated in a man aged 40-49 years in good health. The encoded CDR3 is CASSQSRPRGGNEQFF. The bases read TGCGCCAGCAGCCAATCCCGCCCCCGGGGGGGCAATGAGCAGTTCTTC.